The 28 T cell receptor beta chains reported below all come from one sample, sequenced in a study of blood T cell repertoires in COVID-19. Some clones are missing from TCRdb's copy, which holds only in-frame ones; the method was immunoSEQ multiplex PCR. The profile shows approximately 57,000 clones, roughly 86% of them singletons. Sequencing was carried out using peripheral blood. Receptors originate from a woman aged 80 or older with acute or convalescent COVID-19.

The chain has TRBV25-1 and TRBJ1-5; D is perhaps TRBD1 (5 bases). The ends were cut back, 7 bases at V and 4 bases at J, with 17 bases in the middle. Germline V lookup: CDR1 MGHDK, CDR2 SYGVNS. The CDR3 sequence is 15 residues long. Here the CDR3 reads CASMLLGGVNQPQHF. As DNA, the CDR3 is TGTGCCAGCATGTTGTTGGGAGGGGTTAATCAGCCCCAGCATTTT.

The V gene is TRBV30, the J gene TRBJ2-1; 9 nucleotides match TRBD2. CDR1 and CDR2 from the germline V gene are GTSNPN and SVGIG (reference sequence). V gave up 4 bases and J gave up 6 bases; unmatched junction bases: 4. CDR3 length: 13 residues. The CDR3 DNA follows: TGTGCCTGGACTGGACTAGCGCCCAATGAGCAGTTCTTC. Protein: CAWTGLAPNEQFF.

The chain has TRBV30 and TRBJ1-2, with a possible D match to TRBD1 (5 bases). The CDR3 is made up of 12 amino acids. Germline assignment: CDR1 GTSNPN and CDR2 SVGIG (reference sequence). The V gene lost 3 bases and the J gene lost 8 bases, with 13 bases spanning the gap. CDR3 sequence: CAWRTLAGGYTF. In DNA form, the CDR3 reads TGTGCCTGGAGGACGCTCGCAGGGGGCTACACCTTC.

This clone was detected a few times. The chain recombines TRBV11-2 with TRBJ2-7; tentatively, D is TRBD1 (5 bases). There are 12 residues in the CDR3. The germline gives CDR1 SGHAT, CDR2 FQNNGV. The V gene lost 5 bases and the J gene lost 5 bases, with 10 bases spanning the gap. The CDR3 DNA sequence: TGTGCCAGCAGCCCTCAGGGTAACGAGCAGTACTTC. It encodes CASSPQGNEQYF.

The chain uses TRBV19 and TRBJ2-2; D is possibly TRBD2 (6 bases). The CDR3 spans 14 residues. CDR1 and CDR2 (germline): LNHDA, SQIVND (reference sequence). V dropped 4 bases and J dropped 7 bases, with 13 bases sitting between them. In DNA, the CDR3 is TGTGCCAGTAGTAACCTAGCGATGGGCGGGGAGCTGTTTTTT. This translates into CASSNLAMGGELFF.

This clone showed up just a few times. This rearrangement joins TRBV6-1 to TRBJ2-7, with 7 bases fitting TRBD2. Germline CDR1 and CDR2: MNHNS and SASEGT. This CDR3 is built from 13 residues. V lost 3 bases and J lost 4; bases outside the gene matches: 3. As DNA, the CDR3 is TGTGCCAGCAGTGAGGCTAGCGGTTACGAGCAGTACTTC. Protein sequence: CASSEASGYEQYF.

The chain combines TRBV19 with TRBJ1-1, with TRBD1 matching over 7 bases. Trimming took 6 bases from V and 0 from J; bases not matched to a gene: 7. The CDR3 is 15 amino acids. CDR1 is LNHDA, CDR2 SQIVND, per germline (reference sequence). The CDR3 DNA reads TGTGCCAGTAGGGCACTGACAGGGTTGAACACTGAAGCTTTCTTT. It encodes CASRALTGLNTEAFF.

The chain links TRBV15 to TRBJ2-1; TRBD1 agrees at 9 bases. Trimming cost V 9 bases and J 4 bases; bases outside gene matches: 7. This CDR3 is 14 amino acids long. Germline V gene lookup returns CDR1 LNHNV and CDR2 YYDKDF (reference sequence). CDR3 residues: CATQKQGAYNEQFF. CDR3 nucleotides: TGTGCCACACAAAAACAGGGGGCGTACAATGAGCAGTTCTTC.

The chain has TRBV2 and TRBJ2-1; TRBD2 might be the D (6 bases). The CDR3 extends over 11 amino acids. Germline V gene data show CDR1 as SNHLY and CDR2 as FYNNEI. V was clipped by 6 bases and J by 8 bases, with 8 bases between them. CDR3 protein: CASRGGYEQFF. As DNA, the CDR3 is TGTGCCAGCAGGGGGGGATATGAGCAGTTCTTC.

This rearrangement joins TRBV18 to TRBJ2-7; a weak D match, TRBD1 (6 bases). V gave up 3 bases and J gave up 6 bases, with 12 bases separating them. Germline V gives CDR1 KGHSH, CDR2 LQKENI. The CDR3 sequence is 13 residues long. The CDR3 loop is CASSPIQGSEQYF. In DNA form, the CDR3 reads TGTGCCAGCTCACCCATACAGGGAAGCGAGCAGTACTTC.

The J gene is TRBJ2-6, the V gene TRBV4-1, with D possibly being TRBD1 (6 bases). Trimming pared 1 base from V and 3 bases from J, leaving 13 bases between. The length of the CDR3 is 17 residues. Germline CDR1 reads MGHRA; CDR2 reads YSYEKL. For the CDR3, the DNA is TGCGCCAGCAGCCAAGTCAGGACAGTTGGTGGGGCCAACGTCCTGACTTTC. Protein product: CASSQVRTVGGANVLTF.

The V gene is TRBV29-1, the J gene TRBJ1-1; D may be TRBD1 (6 bases). Germline V gene sequence: CDR1 SQVTM, CDR2 ANQGSEA. There are 14 residues in the CDR3. Trimming removed 6 bases from V and 1 base from J, with 15 bases in between. In nucleotides, the CDR3 is TGCAGCGTCCCAACAGGGACTAAGAACACTGAAGCTTTCTTT. Translated: CSVPTGTKNTEAFF. The full variable domain, its missing parts supplied by reference TRBV29-1 and TRBJ1-1, is SAVISQKPSRDICQRGTSLTIQCQVDSQVTMMFWYRQQPGQSLTLIATANQGSEATYESGFVIDKFPISRPNLTFSTLTVSNMSPEDSSIYLCSVPTGTKNTEAFFGQGTRLTVV.

This chain links TRBV2 with TRBJ1-1; D may be TRBD1 (5 bases). Per germline, CDR1 SNHLY and CDR2 FYNNEI. This CDR3 contains 14 residues. V dropped 7 bases and J dropped 0 bases, with 12 bases sitting between them. The CDR3 DNA follows: TGTGCCAGCATCCTACAGGCCCTGAACACTGAAGCTTTCTTT. Its protein product is CASILQALNTEAFF.

This sequence joins TRBV15 and TRBJ1-4, with D possibly being TRBD1 (6 bases). The CDR3 totals 14 residues. Germline CDR1 is LNHNV and CDR2 is YYDKDF (reference sequence). Trimming cost V 5 bases and J 5 bases, with 12 bases left between them. The CDR3 spells CATSWEGVNEKLFF. As DNA, the CDR3 is TGTGCCACCAGCTGGGAGGGGGTGAATGAAAAACTGTTTTTT. Full variable domain (remainder filled in from reference TRBV15 and TRBJ1-4): DAMVIQNPRYQVTQFGKPVTLSCSQTLNHNVMYWYQQKSSQAPKLLFHYYDKDFNNEADTPDNFQSRRPNTSFCFLDIRSPGLGDTAMYLCATSWEGVNEKLFFGSGTQLSVL.

This clone was observed a few times. The chain is built from TRBV6-1 and TRBJ1-2; 10 bases fit TRBD1. The CDR3 length is 16 residues. Trimming cost V 1 base and J 4 bases; bases outside gene matches: 6. Germline CDR1 reads MNHNS; CDR2 reads SASEGT. CDR3 DNA sequence: TGTGCCAGCAGTGAAGTTAAAGGACAGGGGGGCTATGGCTACACCTTC. It encodes CASSEVKGQGGYGYTF.

This chain uses TRBV30 with TRBJ2-2, with 9 bases that match TRBD2. Germline CDR1 GTSNPN, CDR2 SVGIG (reference sequence). The CDR3 loop spans 14 amino acids. J was trimmed by 1 base and V by 4 bases; bases with no gene match: 1. The CDR3 DNA reads TGTGCCTGGAATAGCGGGAGGAACACCGGGGAGCTGTTTTTT. Amino acid sequence: CAWNSGRNTGELFF.

The chain has TRBV19 and TRBJ2-7, with D possibly TRBD2 on 6 matching bases. Germline CDR1 is LNHDA and CDR2 is SQIVND (reference sequence). The CDR3 loop spans 15 amino acids. V was shortened by 3 bases and J by 3 bases, with 15 bases between the two germline ends. CDR3 residues: CASSIGRRGVYEQYF. CDR3 in DNA: TGTGCCAGTAGTATCGGCCGACGCGGGGTCTACGAGCAGTACTTC.

This rearrangement joins TRBV5-1 to TRBJ2-7; D is perhaps TRBD1 (5 bases). Looked up from germline, CDR1 is SGHRS and CDR2 is YFSETQ. The CDR3 length is 15 residues. With 2 bases removed from V and 3 bases from J, the gap between germline ends came to 15 bases. CDR3: CASSFNQGGNYEQYF. The CDR3 nucleotides read TGCGCCAGCAGCTTCAATCAGGGCGGCAACTACGAGCAGTACTTC.

V gene TRBV19 combines with J gene TRBJ1-1; the match to TRBD1 covers 9 bases. The CDR3 has 14 residues. Trimming at V came to 7 bases and at J to 5 bases, leaving 8 bases not matched to a gene. CDR1 is LNHDA and CDR2 is SQIVND in the germline V gene (reference sequence). The CDR3 bases are TGTGCCAGTAAGTCCGGGACAGGGATGACTGAAGCTTTCTTT. Translation gives CASKSGTGMTEAFF.

This clone was observed a few times. V is TRBV28 and J is TRBJ1-6; D not resolved. V lost 1 base, J lost 0 bases, and 10 bases lay in between. The CDR3 runs 17 residues. From germline, CDR1 is MDHEN and CDR2 SYDVKM. The CDR3 DNA follows: TGTGCCAGCAGTTTATTAAGCCTGAGCTCCTATAATTCACCCCTCCACTTT. Amino acids: CASSLLSLSSYNSPLHF.

This chain joins TRBV3-1 (or the pseudogene TRBV3-2) and TRBJ2-2, with a tentative D call TRBD1 (5 bases). Germline values: CDR1 LGHDT, CDR2 YNNKEL (reference sequence). This CDR3 is 14 amino acids long. V gave up 4 bases and J gave up 1 base, with 7 bases separating them. The DNA of the CDR3 is TGTGCCAGCAGCCGCCAGGGGAACACCGGGGAGCTGTTTTTT. Protein sequence: CASSRQGNTGELFF.

This clone has more than one count but fewer than ten. The V gene is TRBV7-2, the J gene TRBJ2-2; D unresolved. Per the germline V gene, CDR1 is SGHTA and CDR2 is FQGNSA. Trimming cost V 5 bases and J 1 base, with 11 bases left between them. CDR3 length equals 15 residues. DNA for the CDR3: TGTGCCAGCAGCCTATCCTCGATGAACACCGGGGAGCTGTTTTTT. Translating it yields CASSLSSMNTGELFF.

The CDR3 DNA reads TGTGCCAGCAGCTCCCTGGACAGGATGGAGGGCTACACCTTC. Translation: CASSSLDRMEGYTF. This sequence joins TRBV27 and TRBJ1-2; TRBD1 matches 7 bases. Germline loops: CDR1 MNHEY, CDR2 SMNVEV (reference sequence). Unmatched junction bases numbered 12, after V lost 6 bases and J lost 8 bases. There are 14 residues in the CDR3.

The rearrangement uses TRBV2 and TRBJ2-3, with 7 bases aligning to TRBD1. This CDR3 comprises 15 residues. Losses at the gene ends were 7 bases for V and 0 bases for J; bases not matched to a gene: 7. In germline, CDR1 is SNHLY, CDR2 FYNNEI. The CDR3, as DNA: TGTGCCAGCACTTATGGGACAGCTAGCACAGATACGCAGTATTTT. Its translation: CASTYGTASTDTQYF.

V and J are TRBV5-8 and TRBJ1-1; TRBD1 aligns across 8 bases. The CDR3 sequence is 14 residues long. The J segment lost 9 bases and the V segment lost 0 bases, leaving 7 bases of the junction unmatched. Germline CDR1 and CDR2: SGHTS and YDEGEE. The CDR3 nucleotides are TGTGCCAGCAGCTTGGTGTGGACAGGGAGTCAAGCTTTCTTT. It yields the protein CASSLVWTGSQAFF.

The chain uses TRBV7-9 and TRBJ2-1; TRBD2 agrees at 10 bases. Germline CDR1 and CDR2: SEHNR and FQNEAQ (reference sequence). CDR3 length equals 14 residues. J was trimmed by 8 bases and V by 2 bases; bases with no gene match: 3. CDR3 protein: CASSLLAGDDEQFF. The CDR3 DNA reads TGTGCCAGCAGCTTACTAGCGGGAGACGATGAGCAGTTCTTC.

J is TRBJ1-3 and V is TRBV5-1; possibly TRBD1 for D (5 bases). In germline, CDR1 is SGHRS, CDR2 YFSETQ. Trimming took 3 bases from V and 2 from J, leaving 9 bases between them. The CDR3 totals 14 residues. The DNA of the CDR3 is TGCGCCAGCAGCTCCGGGGGGACTGGAAACACCATATATTTT. Residues: CASSSGGTGNTIYF.

The chain joins TRBV5-1 to TRBJ2-7; 8 nucleotides agree with TRBD1. This CDR3 is built from 15 residues. Losses at the gene ends were 0 bases for V and 3 bases for J; bases not matched to a gene: 5. CDR1 and CDR2 (germline): SGHRS, YFSETQ. The DNA for the CDR3 is TGCGCCAGCAGCTTGGGGGGACAGGACCGCTACGAGCAGTACTTC. This sequence encodes CASSLGGQDRYEQYF.